This T cell receptor (beta chain) stems from a study of cytomegalovirus exposure and HLA in healthy donors. Regarding the study as a whole: Most likely, a cluster of highly shared sequence variants arose as a sequencing artifact. Many donors shared some public TCRs, even though most TCR sequences were rare. When the data were analyzed later, several of the most significant clusters appeared to be linked to common viral pathogens. The study reported that TCR beta sequences accurately predicted HLA-A and HLA-B alleles in most subjects.

About this clone: Its antigen remains unidentified.

PCR primers comprised 60 Vbeta and 13 Jbeta primers. Sequencing was performed with immunoSEQ multiplex PCR; in TCRdb, only in-frame clones are kept and a portion is missing. The table includes approximately 120,000 clones, 81% detected once. The sample taken for sequencing was PBMCs. The sequence was obtained from a young woman in good health and CMV-seronegative.

CDR3 in DNA: TGCGCCAGCAGCCAGGAAGCAGATACGCAGTATTTT. It specifies CASSQEADTQYF. V is TRBV5-1 and J is TRBJ2-3; D ambiguous. The CDR3 is made up of 12 amino acids. V dropped 4 bases and J dropped 4 bases, with 7 bases sitting between them. Per germline, CDR1 SGHRS and CDR2 YFSETQ.